This T cell receptor beta chain was sequenced for a study of beta chain features in type 1 diabetes. Study at large: Sorted cells, approximately 110 million in number, were examined across all samples. Study results and limitations: There was a possibility that cDNA sequencing over-represented cells with high TCR expression. Among patients with Type 1 diabetes, TCRB CDR3s were moderately but significantly shorter in every one of the four CD4+ subsets.

Germline values: CDR1 SGDLS, CDR2 YYNGEE. CDR3 size: 14 residues. V was shortened by 6 bases and J by 5 bases, with 12 bases between the two germline ends. The entirety of the isolated RNA underwent reverse transcription, so expressed TCRB transcripts were sequenced. Assay: immunoSEQ multiplex PCR; the TCRdb copy retains only in-frame clones and omits some. The repertoire has some 250,000 clones, roughly 14% of them found once; the top ten carry roughly 0.019%. Comment on this clone: The antigen is not known.

This chain uses TRBV9 with TRBJ1-6; TRBD1 is a possible D gene (6 bases). This TCR was recovered from a man younger than 40 with type 1 diabetes. The sequenced material came from naive CD4+ T cells from blood. The DNA of the CDR3 is TGTGCCAGCAACCAGGGACAACATAATTCACCCCTCCACTTT. It yields the protein CASNQGQHNSPLHF.